Listed here is a single TCR beta chain. The antigen is not known. The study recruited healthy Caucasian donors from Russia who were aged about 6 to 95. These data originate in a study of blood T cells in healthy people across ages. Study-level findings and limits: Naive CD4+ cell counts and diversity both ran higher in long-lived than in aged donors. Per-million-T-cell TCR beta diversity fell roughly linearly with age.

A second about 6 to 11 cycle PCR used barcoded and J-beta primers. TCRdb analysed the 5' RACE reads with MiXCR anew, one entry per CDR3 protein. This sample yields 800,000 to 950,000 distinct CDR3 sequences, of which just under 30% are seen a single time; 10% to 13% belongs to the top ten. Trimming took off 3 bases at V and 1 base at J, with 21 bases between the two ends. The germline gives CDR1 MNHEY, CDR2 SMNVEV (reference sequence). This CDR3 comprises 18 residues. This sample was also put to use in a study of T cells of mothers and their children. That source notes: T cell clones that were persistent and microchimeric went undetected.

Sequenced input: blood. This TCR was recovered from a woman in her 40s in good health. This chain joins TRBV27 and TRBJ1-1, with TRBD1 as a possible D gene (6 bases). This chain's CDR3 is CASSFLQGIGVRNTEAFF. The CDR3 bases are TGTGCCAGCAGTTTTCTACAGGGAATCGGGGTAAGGAACACTGAAGCTTTCTTT.